This T cell receptor beta chain stems from a study of CD8 T cells in ankylosing spondylitis. Trimming pared 2 bases from V and 3 bases from J, leaving 9 bases between. The CDR3 is 13 residues long. Germline V gene lookup returns CDR1 SGHRS and CDR2 YFSETQ. Libraries of TCR beta came from quantitative 5'-RACE with molecular barcodes. MiXCR was run by TCRdb on the 5' RACE reads, yielding one entry per CDR3 protein. The repertoire holds 250,000 or so distinct CDR3 sequences, with roughly a tenth as singletons. This clonotype showed up many times. This TCR was sampled from a male donor with ankylosing spondylitis or in good health (not recorded which). Sequencing was done on a sample of blood, either unsorted or a sorted T cell fraction (not recorded which). The rearrangement uses TRBV5-1 and TRBJ2-7; D may be TRBD1 (6 bases). The CDR3, as DNA: TGCGCCAGCAGCTTCTTGGACAGCTACGAGCAGTACTTC. This gives the protein CASSFLDSYEQYF.